Below are 2 T cell receptor beta chains sequenced from a single sample in a study of T cell responses to AZD1222 COVID-19 vaccine (dated by TCRdb to about 2021). The time point label for this specimen denotes: baseline before first vaccination. Library prep was done by the immunoSEQ multiplex PCR assay. In TCRdb, the immuneACCESS table is reduced to in-frame sequences with V and J assigned. These tables do not hold every clone; where another copy was compared, an unresolved V gene accounts for under half, and the others remain unexplained. The sample yields about 100,000 clones; 93% were counted once. Around 4.7% of the sample is in the top ten clones. The sample in question was peripheral blood, obtained on day 0 of AZD1222 vaccination. Every receptor here comes from an adult in good health.

The chain combines TRBV3-1 (or the pseudogene TRBV3-2) with TRBJ2-1; D is ambiguous. Per the germline V gene, CDR1 is LGHDT and CDR2 is YNNKEL (reference sequence). The CDR3 consists of 14 residues. Trimming cost V 0 bases and J 7 bases, with 10 bases left between them. The CDR3 protein is CASSQDWEGNEQFF. As DNA, the CDR3 is TGTGCCAGCAGCCAAGACTGGGAAGGGAATGAGCAGTTCTTC.

The V and J genes are TRBV11-3 and TRBJ1-1; D is ambiguous. Per germline, CDR1 SGHNT and CDR2 YENEEA. This CDR3 is 14 amino acids long. V was pared by 6 bases and J by 1 base, with 12 bases between. The CDR3 region has the DNA TGTGCCAGCAGTCGAACAGCGACGAACACTGAAGCTTTCTTT. It yields the protein CASSRTATNTEAFF.